This TCR beta chain is drawn from a study of T cells in localized non-small cell lung cancer. Germline V gene sequence: CDR1 GTSNPN, CDR2 SVGIG (reference sequence). This CDR3 comprises 12 residues. V lost 1 base and J 7 bases, leaving 10 bases between the germline ends. As for this clone: Its antigen is unidentified.

Study-wide results and caveats: With higher T cell density in blood came longer overall survival. Clonality peaked in uninvolved adjacent lung rather than tumor. In adjacent lung appeared a median around 57 of the top 100 tumor clones.

Clones were sequenced by immunoSEQ multiplex PCR, and TCRdb holds only the in-frame ones, with some missing. The sample shows over 10,000 clones, around 83% of them seen only once. This rearrangement joins TRBV30 to TRBJ1-2, with D hard to call. Sample: peripheral blood, taken before any cancer treatment. The receptor was isolated from a male donor older than 55 with stage III lung adenocarcinoma. The chain's CDR3 is CAWSGERRGYTF. As DNA, the CDR3 is TGTGCCTGGAGTGGGGAACGCCGTGGCTACACCTTC. Based on the CDR3 plus reference TRBV30 and TRBJ1-2, the full variable domain is SQTIHQWPATLVQPVGSPLSLECTVEGTSNPNLYWYRQAAGRGLQLLFYSVGIGQISSEVPQNLSASRPQDRQFILSSKKLLLSDSGFYLCAWSGERRGYTFGSGTRLTVV.